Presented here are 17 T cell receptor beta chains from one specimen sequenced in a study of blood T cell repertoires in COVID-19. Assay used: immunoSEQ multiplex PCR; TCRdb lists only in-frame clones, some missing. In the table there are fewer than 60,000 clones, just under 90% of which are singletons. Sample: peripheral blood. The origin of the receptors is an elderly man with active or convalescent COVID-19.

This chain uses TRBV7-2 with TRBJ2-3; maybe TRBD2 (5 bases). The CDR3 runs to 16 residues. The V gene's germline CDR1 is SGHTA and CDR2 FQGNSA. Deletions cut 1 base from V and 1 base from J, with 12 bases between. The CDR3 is CASSLVAGAGTDTQYF. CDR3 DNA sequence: TGTGCCAGCAGCTTAGTAGCCGGAGCGGGCACAGATACGCAGTATTTT.

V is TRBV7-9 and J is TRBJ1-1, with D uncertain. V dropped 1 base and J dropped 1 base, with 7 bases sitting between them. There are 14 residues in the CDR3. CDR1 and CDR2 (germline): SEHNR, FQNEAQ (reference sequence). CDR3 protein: CASSLGSGNTEAFF. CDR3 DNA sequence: TGTGCCAGCAGCTTAGGATCAGGGAACACTGAAGCTTTCTTT. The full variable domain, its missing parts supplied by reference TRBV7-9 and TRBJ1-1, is DTGVSQNPRHKITKRGQNVTFRCDPISEHNRLYWYRQTLGQGPEFLTYFQNEAQLEKSRLLSDRFSAERPKGSFSTLEIQRTEQGDSAMYLCASSLGSGNTEAFFGQGTRLTVV.

The CDR3 protein is CASSESPGQGPREQYF. CDR3 in DNA: TGTGCCAGCAGTGAATCCCCGGGACAGGGCCCTCGGGAGCAGTACTTC. The V and J genes are TRBV25-1 and TRBJ2-7; TRBD1 aligns across 9 bases. CDR1 MGHDK and CDR2 SYGVNS come from the germline V gene. V gave up 1 base and J gave up 7 bases; unmatched junction bases: 11. This CDR3 has 16 amino acids.

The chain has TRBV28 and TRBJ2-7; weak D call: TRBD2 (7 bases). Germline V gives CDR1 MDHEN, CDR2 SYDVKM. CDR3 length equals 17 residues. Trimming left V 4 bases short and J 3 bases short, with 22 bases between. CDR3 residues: CASSSLGGAQRDYEQYF. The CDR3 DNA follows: TGTGCCAGCAGTTCCCTGGGGGGGGCACAGCGGGACTACGAGCAGTACTTC.

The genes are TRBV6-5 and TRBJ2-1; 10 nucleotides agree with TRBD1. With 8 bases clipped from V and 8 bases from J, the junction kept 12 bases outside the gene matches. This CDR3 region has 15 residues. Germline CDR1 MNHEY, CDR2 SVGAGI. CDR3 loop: CASQLGQGDADEQFF. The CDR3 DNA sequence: TGTGCCAGCCAACTAGGACAGGGGGACGCAGATGAGCAGTTCTTC.

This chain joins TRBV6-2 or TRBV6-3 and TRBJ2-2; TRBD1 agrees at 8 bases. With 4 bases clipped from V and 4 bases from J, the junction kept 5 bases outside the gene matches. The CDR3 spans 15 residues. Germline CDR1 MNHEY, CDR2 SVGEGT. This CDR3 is CASSSQGALTGELFF. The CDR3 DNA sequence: TGTGCCAGCAGTTCGCAGGGGGCGCTCACCGGGGAGCTGTTTTTT.

CDR3 protein: CASSFGGQGQETQYF. The CDR3, as DNA: TGTGCCAGCAGTTTCGGAGGACAGGGACAAGAGACCCAGTACTTC. This chain uses TRBV28 with TRBJ2-5, with 8 bases aligning to TRBD1. V lost 3 bases, J lost 2 bases, and 5 bases stayed unmatched. The germline gives CDR1 MDHEN, CDR2 SYDVKM. CDR3 size: 15 residues.

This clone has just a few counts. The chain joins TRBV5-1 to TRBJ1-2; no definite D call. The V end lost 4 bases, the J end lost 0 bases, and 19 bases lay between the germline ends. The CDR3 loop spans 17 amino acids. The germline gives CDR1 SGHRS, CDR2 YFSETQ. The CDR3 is CASSTDPLEGANYGYTF. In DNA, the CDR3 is TGCGCCAGCAGCACCGACCCTTTGGAGGGAGCTAACTATGGCTACACCTTC.

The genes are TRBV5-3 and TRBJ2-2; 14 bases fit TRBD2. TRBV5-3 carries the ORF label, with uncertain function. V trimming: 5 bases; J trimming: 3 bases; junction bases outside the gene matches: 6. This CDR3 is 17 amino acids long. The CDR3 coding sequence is TGTGCCAGAAGTCACAGGACTAGCGGGAGGTACACCGGGGAGCTGTTTTTT. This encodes CARSHRTSGRYTGELFF.

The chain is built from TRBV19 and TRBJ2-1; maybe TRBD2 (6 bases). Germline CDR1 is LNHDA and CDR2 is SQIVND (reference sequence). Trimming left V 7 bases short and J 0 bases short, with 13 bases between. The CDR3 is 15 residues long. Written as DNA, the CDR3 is TGTGCCAGTACCCCTGGGAGGTTCTCCTACAATGAGCAGTTCTTC. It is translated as CASTPGRFSYNEQFF.

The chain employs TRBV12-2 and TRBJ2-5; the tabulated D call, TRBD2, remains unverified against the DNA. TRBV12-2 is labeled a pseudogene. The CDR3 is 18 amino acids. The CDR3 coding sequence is TGTGCAAGTCGCCCAAGAGGTCTACTAGCGGGAGTTTCAGAGACCCAGTACTTC. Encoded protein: CASRPRGLLAGVSETQYF.

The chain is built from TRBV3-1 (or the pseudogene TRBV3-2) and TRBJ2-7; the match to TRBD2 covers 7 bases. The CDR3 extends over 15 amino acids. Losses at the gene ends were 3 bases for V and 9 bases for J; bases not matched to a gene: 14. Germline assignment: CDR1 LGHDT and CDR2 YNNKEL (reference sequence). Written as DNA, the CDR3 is TGTGCCAGCAGCCATCCGAGGACTAGAGGCAATGGGCAGTACTTC. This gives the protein CASSHPRTRGNGQYF.

CDR3 sequence reads: CASSLMAGENNEQFF. Here the CDR3 DNA reads TGTGCCAGCAGCTTAATGGCGGGGGAGAACAATGAGCAGTTCTTC. The chain couples TRBV7-3 to TRBJ2-1, with 7 bases matching TRBD2. Losses at the gene ends were 1 base for V and 5 bases for J; bases not matched to a gene: 5. This CDR3 has 15 residues. Per germline, CDR1 SGHTA and CDR2 FQGTGA.

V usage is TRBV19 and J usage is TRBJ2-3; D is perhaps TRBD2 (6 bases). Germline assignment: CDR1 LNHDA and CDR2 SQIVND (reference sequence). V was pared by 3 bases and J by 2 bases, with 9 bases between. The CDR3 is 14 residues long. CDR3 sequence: CASSMGTHTDTQYF. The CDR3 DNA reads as TGTGCCAGTAGTATGGGGACTCACACAGATACGCAGTATTTT.

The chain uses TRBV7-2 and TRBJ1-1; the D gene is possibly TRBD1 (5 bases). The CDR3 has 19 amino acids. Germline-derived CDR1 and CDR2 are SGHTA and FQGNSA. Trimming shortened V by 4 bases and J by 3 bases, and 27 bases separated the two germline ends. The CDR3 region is CASSSRGVGGRLRDTEAFF. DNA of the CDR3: TGTGCCAGCAGCTCTAGAGGGGTGGGGGGAAGGCTCAGGGACACTGAAGCTTTCTTT.

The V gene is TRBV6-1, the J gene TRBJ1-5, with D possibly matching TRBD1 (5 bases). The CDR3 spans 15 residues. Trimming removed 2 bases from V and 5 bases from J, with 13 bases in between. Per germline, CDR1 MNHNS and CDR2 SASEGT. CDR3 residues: CASSESRAGYQPQHF. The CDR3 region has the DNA TGTGCCAGCAGTGAATCTAGGGCAGGGTATCAGCCCCAGCATTTT.

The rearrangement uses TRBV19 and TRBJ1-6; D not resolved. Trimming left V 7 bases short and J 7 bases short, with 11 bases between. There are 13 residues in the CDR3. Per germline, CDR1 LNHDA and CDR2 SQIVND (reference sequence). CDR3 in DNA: TGTGCCAGTAACCTCGAGAAGAATTCACCCCTCCACTTT. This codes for CASNLEKNSPLHF.